Listed below are T cell receptor beta chains from one sample, sequenced in a study of cytomegalovirus exposure and HLA in healthy donors. Produced via immunoSEQ multiplex PCR; TCRdb's table is partial and in-frame only. This repertoire includes under 150,000 clones. Specimen: PBMCs. The receptors stem from a woman aged 40 to 50 in good health and CMV-seronegative. Each CDR3 is given with its conserved first and last residue. Fields, in order: D gene, J gene, V gene, CDR3 protein, CDR3 DNA. The D gene is left open where the match is weak.

d_gene: TRBD1; j_gene: TRBJ1-2; v_gene: TRBV4-3; CDR3aa: CASSQGTGTYGYTF; CDR3nt: TGCGCCAGCAGTCAAGGGACAGGGACCTATGGCTACACCTTC
d_gene: .; j_gene: TRBJ2-4; v_gene: TRBV18; CDR3aa: CASFAQGAKNIQYF; CDR3nt: TGTGCCAGCTTTGCACAGGGTGCCAAAAACATTCAGTACTTC
d_gene: .; j_gene: TRBJ2-6; v_gene: TRBV5-1; CDR3aa: CASSLDWMGWAGANVLTF; CDR3nt: TGCGCCAGCAGCCTAGATTGGATGGGTTGGGCTGGGGCCAACGTCCTGACTTTC
d_gene: .; j_gene: TRBJ1-6; v_gene: TRBV28; CDR3aa: CASSFSLRVGNSPLHF; CDR3nt: TGTGCCAGCAGTTTCTCTCTGAGGGTAGGCAATTCACCCCTCCACTTT
d_gene: .; j_gene: TRBJ2-3; v_gene: TRBV10-3; CDR3aa: CAISEVPSDTQYF; CDR3nt: TGTGCCATCAGTGAGGTCCCATCAGATACGCAGTATTTT
d_gene: .; j_gene: TRBJ2-1; v_gene: TRBV7-9; CDR3aa: CASSRAGGSYNEQFF; CDR3nt: TGTGCCAGCAGCCGGGCCGGAGGCTCCTACAATGAGCAGTTCTTC
d_gene: TRBD2; j_gene: TRBJ2-1; v_gene: TRBV9; CDR3aa: CASSPGTSGGDEQFF; CDR3nt: TGTGCCAGCAGCCCAGGGACTAGCGGGGGCGATGAGCAGTTCTTC
d_gene: .; j_gene: TRBJ1-3; v_gene: TRBV7-9; CDR3aa: CASSSTAISGNTIYF; CDR3nt: TGTGCCAGCAGCTCAACAGCAATCTCTGGAAACACCATATATTTT
d_gene: .; j_gene: TRBJ1-2; v_gene: TRBV5-5; CDR3aa: CASSSTGDPNYGYTF; CDR3nt: TGTGCCAGCAGTTCGACAGGAGACCCTAACTATGGCTACACCTTC
d_gene: .; j_gene: TRBJ1-5; v_gene: TRBV7-6; CDR3aa: CASSSRPGQPQHF; CDR3nt: TGTGCCAGCAGTTCCCGACCCGGGCAGCCCCAGCATTTT
d_gene: TRBD1; j_gene: TRBJ2-4; v_gene: TRBV19; CDR3aa: CASSGQGRNIQYF; CDR3nt: TGTGCCAGTAGCGGACAGGGGAGGAACATTCAGTACTTC
d_gene: TRBD2; j_gene: TRBJ2-7; v_gene: TRBV7-2; CDR3aa: CASSLGAGGNGYEQYF; CDR3nt: TGTGCCAGCAGCTTAGGAGCGGGGGGGAATGGTTACGAGCAGTACTTC
d_gene: .; j_gene: TRBJ1-2; v_gene: TRBV19; CDR3aa: CASSIVGGYVYGYTF; CDR3nt: TGTGCCAGTAGTATAGTGGGGGGATACGTCTATGGCTACACCTTC
d_gene: .; j_gene: TRBJ1-4; v_gene: TRBV4-3; CDR3aa: CASSQDQGTHEKLFF; CDR3nt: TGCGCCAGCAGCCAAGATCAGGGAACGCATGAAAAACTGTTTTTT
d_gene: .; j_gene: TRBJ1-3; v_gene: TRBV7-8; CDR3aa: CASNILSAGGPTQGNTIYF; CDR3nt: TGTGCCAGCAACATCCTCTCCGCCGGGGGGCCGACACAAGGAAACACCATATATTTT
d_gene: TRBD1; j_gene: TRBJ2-5; v_gene: TRBV28; CDR3aa: CASRKRQGLGETQYF; CDR3nt: TGTGCCAGCAGAAAACGACAGGGGCTAGGGGAGACCCAGTACTTC
d_gene: .; j_gene: TRBJ2-1; v_gene: TRBV7-2; CDR3aa: CASIAVVANEQFF; CDR3nt: TGTGCCAGCATCGCGGTGGTAGCCAATGAGCAGTTCTTC
d_gene: .; j_gene: TRBJ1-6; v_gene: TRBV6-1; CDR3aa: CATAAGNSPLHF; CDR3nt: TGTGCCACCGCGGCGGGCAATTCACCCCTCCACTTT
d_gene: .; j_gene: TRBJ1-1; v_gene: TRBV19; CDR3aa: CASSPARQNTEAFF; CDR3nt: TGTGCCAGTAGCCCTGCCAGACAGAACACTGAAGCTTTCTTT
d_gene: .; j_gene: TRBJ2-7; v_gene: TRBV6-1; CDR3aa: CASSATARSSYEQYF; CDR3nt: TGTGCCAGCAGCGCGACAGCCCGGAGCTCCTACGAGCAGTACTTC
d_gene: TRBD1; j_gene: TRBJ1-6; v_gene: TRBV18; CDR3aa: CASSQGGTGHSPLHF; CDR3nt: TGTGCCAGCTCTCAAGGAGGGACAGGGCATTCACCCCTCCACTTT
d_gene: TRBD1; j_gene: TRBJ1-1; v_gene: TRBV9; CDR3aa: CASSVGGDRGQGGAFF; CDR3nt: TGTGCCAGCAGCGTAGGGGGGGACAGGGGGCAGGGCGGGGCTTTCTTT
d_gene: .; j_gene: TRBJ2-7; v_gene: TRBV6-5; CDR3aa: CASSYSTVSSYEQYF; CDR3nt: TGTGCCAGCAGTTACTCGACAGTGAGCTCCTACGAGCAGTACTTC
d_gene: TRBD2; j_gene: TRBJ2-1; v_gene: TRBV5-4; CDR3aa: CASVEGGTSGASSYNEQFF; CDR3nt: TGTGCCAGCGTTGAGGGCGGGACTAGCGGGGCTAGCTCCTACAATGAGCAGTTCTTC
d_gene: .; j_gene: TRBJ2-7; v_gene: TRBV7-9; CDR3aa: CASSLVNEQYF; CDR3nt: TGTGCCAGCAGCTTAGTCAACGAGCAGTACTTC
d_gene: .; j_gene: TRBJ1-5; v_gene: TRBV6-5; CDR3aa: CASSFRGGNQPQHF; CDR3nt: TGTGCCAGCAGTTTCAGGGGAGGCAATCAGCCCCAGCATTTT
d_gene: TRBD1; j_gene: TRBJ1-1; v_gene: TRBV5-1; CDR3aa: CASSSDRGRTEAFF; CDR3nt: TGCGCCAGCAGCTCGGACAGGGGTCGGACTGAAGCTTTCTTT
d_gene: TRBD2; j_gene: TRBJ2-3; v_gene: TRBV4-2; CDR3aa: CASSGTSGGIDTQYF; CDR3nt: TGTGCCAGCAGCGGGACTAGCGGGGGAATTGATACGCAGTATTTT
d_gene: TRBD1; j_gene: TRBJ1-1; v_gene: TRBV7-9; CDR3aa: CASSPRRTGTEAFF; CDR3nt: TGTGCCAGCAGCCCCCGCAGGACAGGGACTGAAGCTTTCTTT
d_gene: .; j_gene: TRBJ2-1; v_gene: TRBV7-2; CDR3aa: CASSLAPDNEQFF; CDR3nt: TGTGCCAGCAGCTTAGCCCCTGACAATGAGCAGTTCTTC
d_gene: TRBD1; j_gene: TRBJ1-1; v_gene: TRBV27; CDR3aa: CASSPTGALATEAFF; CDR3nt: TGTGCCAGCAGTCCTACAGGGGCCTTGGCCACTGAAGCTTTCTTT
d_gene: .; j_gene: TRBJ1-3; v_gene: TRBV5-6; CDR3aa: CASRPQGRNTIYF; CDR3nt: TGTGCCAGCAGACCACAGGGCCGAAACACCATATATTTT
d_gene: .; j_gene: TRBJ2-7; v_gene: TRBV27; CDR3aa: CASSLHQGFTYEQYF; CDR3nt: TGTGCCAGCAGTTTACACCAGGGGTTTACCTACGAGCAGTACTTC
d_gene: TRBD1; j_gene: TRBJ1-2; v_gene: TRBV11-1; CDR3aa: CASSHDRDNYGYTF; CDR3nt: TGTGCCAGCAGCCATGACAGGGACAACTATGGCTACACCTTC